This T cell receptor beta chain is from a study of OX40 agonist ivuxolimab in advanced cancers. Study context: The group had a mean age of approximately 60 years, ranged from about 20 to 79, and was roughly 80% male. Three dose-escalation patients had partial responses: one with hepatocellular carcinoma and two with cutaneous melanoma.

Study-level results: Clonal expansion in partial responders at 0.1-3.0 mg/kg ranked among the lowest.

Measured with immunoSEQ multiplex PCR; TCRdb has only the in-frame clones, and not every one. The table shows 60,000 to 75,000 clones, with 80% to 95% occurring only once. In the case of this clone: Its antigen remains unidentified.

Unmatched junction bases numbered 10, after V lost 3 bases and J lost 4 bases. Looked up from germline, CDR1 is SGHRS and CDR2 is YFSETQ. The CDR3 runs 16 residues. This chain uses TRBV5-1 with TRBJ2-5; 9 bases are a match to TRBD2. Sequenced material: CD4+ or CD8+ T cells sorted from blood, taken in a trial of the OX40 agonist ivuxolimab. This sequence originates from an adult with an advanced solid tumor such as melanoma, head and neck, liver or kidney cancer. CDR3: CASSSGASGMGETQYF. The DNA for the CDR3 is TGCGCCAGCAGCTCTGGGGCTAGCGGGATGGGAGAGACCCAGTACTTC.